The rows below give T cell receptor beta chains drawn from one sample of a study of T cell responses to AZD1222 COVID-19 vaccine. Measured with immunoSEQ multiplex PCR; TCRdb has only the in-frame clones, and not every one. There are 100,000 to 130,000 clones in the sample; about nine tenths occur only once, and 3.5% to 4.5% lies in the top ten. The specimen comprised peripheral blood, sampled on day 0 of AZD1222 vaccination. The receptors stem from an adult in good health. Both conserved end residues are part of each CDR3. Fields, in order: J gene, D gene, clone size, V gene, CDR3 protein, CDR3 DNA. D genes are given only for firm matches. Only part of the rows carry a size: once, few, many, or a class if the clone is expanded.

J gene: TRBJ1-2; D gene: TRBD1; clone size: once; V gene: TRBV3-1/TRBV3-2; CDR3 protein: CASSQPGQGFSYTF; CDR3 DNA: TGTGCCAGCAGCCAGCCGGGACAGGGATTCAGCTACACCTTC
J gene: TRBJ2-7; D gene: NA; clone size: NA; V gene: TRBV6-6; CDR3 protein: CASRGGQIYEQYF; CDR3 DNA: TGTGCCAGCAGGGGTGGACAGATCTACGAGCAGTACTTC
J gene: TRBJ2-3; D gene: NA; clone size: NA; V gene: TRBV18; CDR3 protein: CASSLSFETLSTDTQYF; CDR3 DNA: TGTGCCAGCTCACTTTCTTTTGAGACCCTTAGCACAGATACGCAGTATTTT
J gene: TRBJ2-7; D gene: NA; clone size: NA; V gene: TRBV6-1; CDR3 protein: CASSEFRRPEQYF; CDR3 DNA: TGTGCCAGCAGTGAATTTAGGCGCCCCGAGCAGTACTTC
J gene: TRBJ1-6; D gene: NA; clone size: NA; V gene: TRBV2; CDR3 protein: CASSLGRINNSPLHF; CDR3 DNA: TGTGCCAGCAGCCTAGGACGGATAAATAATTCACCCCTCCACTTT
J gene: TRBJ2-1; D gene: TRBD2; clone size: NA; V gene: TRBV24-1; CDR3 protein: CATSDSLAAYNEQFF; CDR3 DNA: TGTGCCACCAGTGATTCCCTAGCGGCTTACAATGAGCAGTTCTTC
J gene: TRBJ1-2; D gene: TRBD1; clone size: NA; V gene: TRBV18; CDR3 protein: CASSRGQGSTYGYTF; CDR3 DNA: TGTGCCAGCTCAAGAGGACAGGGCTCGACCTATGGCTACACCTTC
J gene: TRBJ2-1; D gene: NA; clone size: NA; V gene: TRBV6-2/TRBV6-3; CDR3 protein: CASSYAGSSYNEQFF; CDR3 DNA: TGTGCCAGCAGTTACGCAGGCAGCTCCTACAATGAGCAGTTCTTC
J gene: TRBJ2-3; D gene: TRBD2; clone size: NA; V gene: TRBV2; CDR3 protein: CASRRTSGSADTQYF; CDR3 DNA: TGTGCCAGCAGACGGACTAGCGGGAGCGCAGATACGCAGTATTTT
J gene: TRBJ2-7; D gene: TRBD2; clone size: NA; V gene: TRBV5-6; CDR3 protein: CASSRLAGGTYEQYF; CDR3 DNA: TGTGCCAGCAGCCGGCTAGCGGGAGGAACGTACGAGCAGTACTTC
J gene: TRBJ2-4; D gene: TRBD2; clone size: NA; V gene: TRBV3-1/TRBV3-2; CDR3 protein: CASSQGVLAGNLYF; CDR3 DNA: TGTGCCAGCAGCCAAGGGGTGTTAGCGGGGAACCTCTACTTC
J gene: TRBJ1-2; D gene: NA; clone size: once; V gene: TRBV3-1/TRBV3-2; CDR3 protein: CASSQGGNYGYTF; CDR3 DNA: TGTGCCAGCAGCCAAGGTGGCAACTATGGCTACACCTTC
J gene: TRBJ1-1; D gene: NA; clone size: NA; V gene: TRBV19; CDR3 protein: CASSPETFWVTEAFF; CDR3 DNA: TGTGCCAGTAGTCCAGAGACGTTCTGGGTCACTGAAGCTTTCTTT
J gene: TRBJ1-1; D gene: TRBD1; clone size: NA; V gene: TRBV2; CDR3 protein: CASANRGGFEAFF; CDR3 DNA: TGTGCCAGCGCCAACAGGGGAGGTTTTGAAGCTTTCTTT
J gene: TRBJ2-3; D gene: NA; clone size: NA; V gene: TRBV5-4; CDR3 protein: CASSLGGGPSTDTQYF; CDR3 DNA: TGTGCCAGCAGCTTGGGAGGTGGCCCAAGCACAGATACGCAGTATTTT
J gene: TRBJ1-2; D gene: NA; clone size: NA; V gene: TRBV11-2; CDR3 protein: CASSLIAPINYGYTF; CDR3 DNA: TGTGCCAGCAGCTTAATAGCACCTATAAACTATGGCTACACCTTC
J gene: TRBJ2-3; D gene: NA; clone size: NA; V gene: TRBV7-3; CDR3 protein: CASSLMGGSTDTQYF; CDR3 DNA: TGTGCCAGCAGCTTAATGGGCGGGAGCACAGATACGCAGTATTTT
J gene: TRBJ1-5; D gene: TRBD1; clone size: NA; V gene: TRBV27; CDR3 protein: CATRPGQEDNQPQHF; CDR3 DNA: TGTGCCACCCGACCGGGACAGGAAGACAATCAGCCCCAGCATTTT
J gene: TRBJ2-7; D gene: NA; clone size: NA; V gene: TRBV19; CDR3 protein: CASSLRSDFYEQYF; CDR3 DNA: TGTGCCAGTAGTTTAAGGTCAGATTTCTACGAGCAGTACTTC
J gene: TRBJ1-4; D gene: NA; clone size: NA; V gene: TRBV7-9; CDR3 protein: CASSLAASGLGATNEKLFF; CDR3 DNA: TGTGCCAGCAGCTTAGCAGCGTCGGGGTTGGGTGCAACTAATGAAAAACTGTTTTTT
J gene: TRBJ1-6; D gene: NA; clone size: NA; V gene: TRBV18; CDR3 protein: CASSPPGEAGVSPLHF; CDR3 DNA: TGTGCCAGCTCACCACCAGGGGAAGCGGGAGTTTCACCCCTCCACTTT
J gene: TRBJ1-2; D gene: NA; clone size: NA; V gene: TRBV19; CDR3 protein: CASIPFPGSGYGYTF; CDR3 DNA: TGTGCCAGTATCCCGTTTCCAGGCTCTGGCTATGGCTACACCTTC
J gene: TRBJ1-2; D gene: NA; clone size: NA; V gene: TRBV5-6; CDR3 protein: CASSSTIGTPYGYTF; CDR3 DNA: TGTGCCAGCAGCTCAACCATAGGGACGCCCTATGGCTACACCTTC
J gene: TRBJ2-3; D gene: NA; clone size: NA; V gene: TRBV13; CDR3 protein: CASSFYGSSTDTQYF; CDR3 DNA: TGTGCCAGCAGCTTTTACGGCAGTAGCACAGATACGCAGTATTTT
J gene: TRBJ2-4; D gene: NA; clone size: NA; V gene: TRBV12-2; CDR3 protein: CASRVDKNIQYF; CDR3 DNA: TGTGCAAGTCGGGTTGACAAAAACATTCAGTACTTC